A selection of T cell receptor beta chains follows, all from one sample in a study of blood T cell repertoires in COVID-19. Generated by immunoSEQ multiplex PCR, the TCRdb table keeps only in-frame clones and is missing some. The sample holds some 230,000 clones, 86% seen once. The sequenced sample was peripheral blood. The source is a woman between 45 and 60 years old with COVID-19, enrolled during active disease. Each CDR3 is given with its conserved first and last residue. The order of the fields is J gene, clone size, CDR3 length, D gene, V gene, CDR3 protein, CDR3 DNA. A D gene is named only where the DNA matches it firmly. The listing skips clone size in some rows; elsewhere it reads once, few, many or a size class.

J gene: TRBJ1-4; clone size: NA; CDR3 length: 15; D gene: NA; V gene: TRBV6-5; CDR3 protein: CASSPRQRTNEKLFF; CDR3 DNA: TGTGCCAGCAGTCCTCGACAGAGGACTAATGAAAAACTGTTTTTT
J gene: TRBJ1-1; clone size: NA; CDR3 length: 13; D gene: NA; V gene: TRBV27; CDR3 protein: CASIDGGGTEAFF; CDR3 DNA: TGTGCCAGCATTGACGGGGGGGGGACTGAAGCTTTCTTT
J gene: TRBJ2-1; clone size: NA; CDR3 length: 14; D gene: TRBD1; V gene: TRBV2; CDR3 protein: CASSQTGHRNEQFF; CDR3 DNA: TGTGCCAGCAGCCAGACAGGGCATAGGAATGAGCAGTTCTTC
J gene: TRBJ2-2; clone size: once; CDR3 length: 16; D gene: TRBD2; V gene: TRBV19; CDR3 protein: CASSRVASGGTGELFF; CDR3 DNA: TGTGCCAGTAGCCGGGTGGCTAGCGGGGGAACCGGGGAGCTGTTTTTT
J gene: TRBJ2-3; clone size: NA; CDR3 length: 15; D gene: NA; V gene: TRBV19; CDR3 protein: CASSIEGDTTDTQYF; CDR3 DNA: TGTGCCAGTAGTATAGAAGGGGACACCACAGATACGCAGTATTTT
J gene: TRBJ2-1; clone size: NA; CDR3 length: 13; D gene: TRBD1; V gene: TRBV29-1; CDR3 protein: CSVGDRGWNEQFF; CDR3 DNA: TGCAGCGTTGGGGACAGGGGGTGGAATGAGCAGTTCTTC
J gene: TRBJ1-2; clone size: many; CDR3 length: 17; D gene: NA; V gene: TRBV5-6; CDR3 protein: CASSTYRVADVDYGYTF; CDR3 DNA: TGTGCCAGCAGCACCTACAGGGTGGCAGACGTGGACTATGGCTACACCTTC
J gene: TRBJ1-1; clone size: NA; CDR3 length: 15; D gene: TRBD1; V gene: TRBV9; CDR3 protein: CASSLGQGAETEAFF; CDR3 DNA: TGTGCCAGCAGCTTAGGACAGGGGGCCGAAACTGAAGCTTTCTTT
J gene: TRBJ1-1; clone size: NA; CDR3 length: 14; D gene: TRBD1; V gene: TRBV5-1; CDR3 protein: CASSLLQGKTEAFF; CDR3 DNA: TGCGCCAGCAGCTTGCTACAGGGGAAAACTGAAGCTTTCTTT
J gene: TRBJ1-1; clone size: few; CDR3 length: 13; D gene: NA; V gene: TRBV9; CDR3 protein: CASSSPGDAEAFF; CDR3 DNA: TGTGCCAGCAGCTCCCCAGGGGACGCTGAAGCTTTCTTT
J gene: TRBJ2-1; clone size: NA; CDR3 length: 11; D gene: NA; V gene: TRBV7-8; CDR3 protein: CASSLYHEQFF; CDR3 DNA: TGTGCCAGCAGCCTTTATCATGAGCAGTTCTTC
J gene: TRBJ2-4; clone size: NA; CDR3 length: 16; D gene: TRBD1; V gene: TRBV10-3; CDR3 protein: CAISGGQVGAKNIQYF; CDR3 DNA: TGTGCCATCAGTGGGGGACAGGTAGGAGCCAAAAACATTCAGTACTTC
J gene: TRBJ1-4; clone size: NA; CDR3 length: 14; D gene: NA; V gene: TRBV28; CDR3 protein: CASSLSGVGEKLFF; CDR3 DNA: TGTGCCAGCAGTTTATCAGGGGTCGGTGAAAAACTGTTTTTT
J gene: TRBJ2-3; clone size: NA; CDR3 length: 11; D gene: NA; V gene: TRBV11-2; CDR3 protein: CATTNTDTQYF; CDR3 DNA: TGTGCCACGACAAACACAGATACGCAGTATTTT
J gene: TRBJ2-7; clone size: few; CDR3 length: 14; D gene: TRBD1; V gene: TRBV6-5; CDR3 protein: CASSRDRGSYEQYF; CDR3 DNA: TGTGCCAGCAGTCGAGACAGGGGATCCTACGAGCAGTACTTC
J gene: TRBJ1-2; clone size: once; CDR3 length: 14; D gene: TRBD1; V gene: TRBV28; CDR3 protein: CASSGQGATYGYTF; CDR3 DNA: TGTGCCAGCAGTGGACAGGGGGCTACCTATGGCTACACCTTC
J gene: TRBJ2-5; clone size: NA; CDR3 length: 13; D gene: TRBD1; V gene: TRBV29-1; CDR3 protein: CSVGQGTQETQYF; CDR3 DNA: TGCAGCGTTGGACAGGGGACTCAAGAGACCCAGTACTTC
J gene: TRBJ2-7; clone size: NA; CDR3 length: 13; D gene: NA; V gene: TRBV12-3/TRBV12-4; CDR3 protein: CASSLAGRSEQYF; CDR3 DNA: TGTGCCAGCAGTTTAGCAGGGAGAAGCGAGCAGTACTTC
J gene: TRBJ2-1; clone size: NA; CDR3 length: 13; D gene: NA; V gene: TRBV7-8; CDR3 protein: CASSLRGFNEQFF; CDR3 DNA: TGTGCCAGCAGCTTAAGAGGGTTCAATGAGCAGTTCTTC
J gene: TRBJ2-1; clone size: NA; CDR3 length: 17; D gene: TRBD2; V gene: TRBV4-2; CDR3 protein: CASSQGRPSGGAGEQFF; CDR3 DNA: TGTGCCAGCAGCCAAGGCCGGCCTAGCGGGGGGGCAGGTGAGCAGTTCTTC
J gene: TRBJ2-1; clone size: NA; CDR3 length: 15; D gene: NA; V gene: TRBV5-6; CDR3 protein: CASSLTSGSNNEQFF; CDR3 DNA: TGTGCCAGCAGCTTGACAAGCGGGTCGAACAATGAGCAGTTCTTC
J gene: TRBJ2-5; clone size: NA; CDR3 length: 14; D gene: NA; V gene: TRBV29-1; CDR3 protein: CSVPRGIEGETQYF; CDR3 DNA: TGCAGCGTCCCACGGGGGATCGAAGGAGAGACCCAGTACTTC
J gene: TRBJ1-2; clone size: NA; CDR3 length: 16; D gene: NA; V gene: TRBV6-1; CDR3 protein: CASSESLITDSYGYTF; CDR3 DNA: TGTGCCAGCAGTGAATCCCTTATAACAGATTCCTATGGCTACACCTTC
J gene: TRBJ1-5; clone size: once; CDR3 length: 12; D gene: NA; V gene: TRBV6-2/TRBV6-3; CDR3 protein: CASSYRGRPQHF; CDR3 DNA: TGTGCCAGCAGCTATCGGGGGAGGCCCCAGCATTTT
J gene: TRBJ2-7; clone size: NA; CDR3 length: 14; D gene: NA; V gene: TRBV2; CDR3 protein: CASSDSTAVYEQYF; CDR3 DNA: TGTGCCAGCAGTGATTCGACAGCCGTCTACGAGCAGTACTTC
J gene: TRBJ1-1; clone size: NA; CDR3 length: 13; D gene: NA; V gene: TRBV6-9; CDR3 protein: CASSQGPNTEAFF; CDR3 DNA: TGTGCCAGCAGTCAGGGGCCGAACACTGAAGCTTTCTTT
J gene: TRBJ1-2; clone size: NA; CDR3 length: 13; D gene: TRBD1; V gene: TRBV4-1; CDR3 protein: CASSQDRGYGYTF; CDR3 DNA: TGCGCCAGCAGCCAAGACAGGGGGTATGGCTACACCTTC
J gene: TRBJ1-3; clone size: NA; CDR3 length: 12; D gene: NA; V gene: TRBV29-1; CDR3 protein: CSVGETGNTIYF; CDR3 DNA: TGCAGCGTTGGGGAGACTGGAAACACCATATATTTT
J gene: TRBJ2-7; clone size: few; CDR3 length: 15; D gene: TRBD2; V gene: TRBV4-1; CDR3 protein: CASSPLAGGFYEQYF; CDR3 DNA: TGCGCCAGCAGCCCCCTGGCGGGGGGTTTCTACGAGCAGTACTTC
J gene: TRBJ2-2; clone size: once; CDR3 length: 10; D gene: NA; V gene: TRBV12-3/TRBV12-4; CDR3 protein: CASGSGELFF; CDR3 DNA: TGTGCCAGTGGGAGCGGGGAGCTGTTTTTT
J gene: TRBJ1-1; clone size: NA; CDR3 length: 16; D gene: NA; V gene: TRBV2; CDR3 protein: CASSRRPTGTNTEAFF; CDR3 DNA: TGTGCCAGCAGCCGGAGACCCACAGGGACGAACACTGAAGCTTTCTTT
J gene: TRBJ1-5; clone size: NA; CDR3 length: 19; D gene: TRBD1; V gene: TRBV2; CDR3 protein: CASSDKEGTGGSFNQPQHF; CDR3 DNA: TGTGCCAGCAGTGATAAGGAGGGAACAGGGGGCTCCTTCAATCAGCCCCAGCATTTT
J gene: TRBJ1-5; clone size: NA; CDR3 length: 15; D gene: NA; V gene: TRBV6-5; CDR3 protein: CASSKRREQNQPQHF; CDR3 DNA: TGTGCCAGCAGTAAAAGACGGGAACAAAATCAGCCCCAGCATTTT
J gene: TRBJ1-6; clone size: NA; CDR3 length: 14; D gene: NA; V gene: TRBV10-1; CDR3 protein: CASTSGNGNSPLHF; CDR3 DNA: TGCGCCAGCACTTCAGGGAATGGAAATTCACCCCTCCACTTT
J gene: TRBJ1-6; clone size: NA; CDR3 length: 15; D gene: TRBD1; V gene: TRBV19; CDR3 protein: CASSTTGQSNSPLHF; CDR3 DNA: TGTGCCAGTAGCACCACGGGACAGTCTAATTCACCCCTCCACTTT
J gene: TRBJ1-5; clone size: NA; CDR3 length: 13; D gene: NA; V gene: TRBV7-9; CDR3 protein: CASSLQGNQPQHF; CDR3 DNA: TGTGCCAGCAGCTTGCAGGGAAATCAGCCCCAGCATTTT
J gene: TRBJ1-4; clone size: NA; CDR3 length: 16; D gene: NA; V gene: TRBV6-1; CDR3 protein: CASSETGLPRNEKLFF; CDR3 DNA: TGTGCCAGCAGTGAGACAGGCTTACCCCGCAATGAAAAACTGTTTTTT
J gene: TRBJ2-5; clone size: NA; CDR3 length: 13; D gene: TRBD1; V gene: TRBV6-5; CDR3 protein: CASRQGPRETQYF; CDR3 DNA: TGTGCCTCCCGACAGGGCCCGAGGGAGACCCAGTACTTC
J gene: TRBJ1-3; clone size: few; CDR3 length: 17; D gene: TRBD1; V gene: TRBV7-6; CDR3 protein: CASSLAGQGRTGNTIYF; CDR3 DNA: TGTGCCAGCAGCTTAGCGGGACAGGGAAGGACTGGAAACACCATATATTTT
J gene: TRBJ2-1; clone size: NA; CDR3 length: 18; D gene: TRBD2; V gene: TRBV5-5; CDR3 protein: CASSFRTSGGNSYNEQFF; CDR3 DNA: TGTGCCAGCAGCTTCCGGACTAGCGGGGGGAACTCCTACAATGAGCAGTTCTTC
J gene: TRBJ2-4; clone size: NA; CDR3 length: 15; D gene: NA; V gene: TRBV7-2; CDR3 protein: CASSLEHSSSNIQYF; CDR3 DNA: TGTGCCAGCAGCTTAGAGCACTCCTCTTCAAACATTCAGTACTTC
J gene: TRBJ1-5; clone size: NA; CDR3 length: 17; D gene: TRBD1; V gene: TRBV28; CDR3 protein: CASFPGGWGDGNQPQHF; CDR3 DNA: TGTGCCAGCTTCCCAGGGGGCTGGGGGGATGGCAATCAGCCCCAGCATTTT
J gene: TRBJ1-1; clone size: NA; CDR3 length: 14; D gene: TRBD1; V gene: TRBV6-5; CDR3 protein: CASRVRTGVTEAFF; CDR3 DNA: TGTGCCAGCAGGGTAAGGACAGGCGTCACTGAAGCTTTCTTT
J gene: TRBJ1-2; clone size: NA; CDR3 length: 15; D gene: NA; V gene: TRBV6-4; CDR3 protein: CASSPSPGQNYGYTF; CDR3 DNA: TGTGCCAGCAGTCCGTCCCCGGGACAAAACTATGGCTACACCTTC
J gene: TRBJ2-1; clone size: once; CDR3 length: 15; D gene: TRBD2; V gene: TRBV2; CDR3 protein: CASTWPAGQHNEQFF; CDR3 DNA: TGTGCCAGCACTTGGCCAGCGGGGCAACACAATGAGCAGTTCTTC
J gene: TRBJ1-2; clone size: NA; CDR3 length: 14; D gene: NA; V gene: TRBV6-1; CDR3 protein: CASSDTVVSYGYTF; CDR3 DNA: TGTGCCAGCAGTGATACGGTGGTGAGCTATGGCTACACCTTC
J gene: TRBJ1-2; clone size: NA; CDR3 length: 12; D gene: TRBD1; V gene: TRBV6-5; CDR3 protein: CASSRTGQGYTF; CDR3 DNA: TGTGCCAGCAGTCGGACAGGGCAGGGCTACACCTTC
J gene: TRBJ2-2; clone size: once; CDR3 length: 15; D gene: NA; V gene: TRBV4-1; CDR3 protein: CASKGHGGAGGELFF; CDR3 DNA: TGCGCCAGCAAAGGTCATGGGGGGGCTGGCGGGGAGCTGTTTTTT
J gene: TRBJ2-5; clone size: NA; CDR3 length: 14; D gene: NA; V gene: TRBV7-2; CDR3 protein: CASSLDGGQETQYF; CDR3 DNA: TGTGCCAGCAGCTTAGACGGCGGCCAAGAGACCCAGTACTTC
J gene: TRBJ2-3; clone size: NA; CDR3 length: 15; D gene: TRBD2; V gene: TRBV7-2; CDR3 protein: CASRSSGGATDTQYF; CDR3 DNA: TGTGCCAGCAGGTCTAGCGGGGGGGCCACAGATACGCAGTATTTT
J gene: TRBJ1-5; clone size: NA; CDR3 length: 15; D gene: TRBD1; V gene: TRBV28; CDR3 protein: CASSLRTGNHQPQHF; CDR3 DNA: TGTGCCAGCAGTTTAAGGACAGGGAACCATCAGCCCCAGCATTTT
J gene: TRBJ2-7; clone size: NA; CDR3 length: 18; D gene: TRBD2; V gene: TRBV7-2; CDR3 protein: CASSSFYGLAHTSYEQYF; CDR3 DNA: TGTGCCAGCAGCTCTTTTTATGGACTAGCGCATACCTCCTACGAGCAGTACTTC
J gene: TRBJ1-5; clone size: NA; CDR3 length: 14; D gene: NA; V gene: TRBV19; CDR3 protein: CASKTGYSNQPQHF; CDR3 DNA: TGTGCCAGTAAGACGGGATATAGCAATCAGCCCCAGCATTTT
J gene: TRBJ1-6; clone size: few; CDR3 length: 12; D gene: NA; V gene: TRBV10-3; CDR3 protein: CAISESTAALHF; CDR3 DNA: TGTGCCATCAGTGAGTCGACGGCGGCCCTCCACTTT
J gene: TRBJ2-1; clone size: NA; CDR3 length: 16; D gene: NA; V gene: TRBV5-6; CDR3 protein: CASSPWAGSSYNEQFF; CDR3 DNA: TGTGCCAGCAGTCCTTGGGCAGGCAGCTCCTACAATGAGCAGTTCTTC
J gene: TRBJ2-1; clone size: NA; CDR3 length: 15; D gene: NA; V gene: TRBV9; CDR3 protein: CASSAGTTSYNEQFF; CDR3 DNA: TGTGCCAGCAGCGCCGGGACAACCTCCTACAATGAGCAGTTCTTC
J gene: TRBJ1-6; clone size: NA; CDR3 length: 14; D gene: NA; V gene: TRBV27; CDR3 protein: CASSPYPDNSPLHF; CDR3 DNA: TGTGCCAGCAGTCCCTATCCCGATAATTCACCCCTCCACTTT
J gene: TRBJ1-5; clone size: NA; CDR3 length: 15; D gene: NA; V gene: TRBV24-1; CDR3 protein: CATSSGTYSNQPQHF; CDR3 DNA: TGTGCCACCAGCTCCGGGACTTATAGCAATCAGCCCCAGCATTTT
J gene: TRBJ1-2; clone size: few; CDR3 length: 14; D gene: TRBD1; V gene: TRBV27; CDR3 protein: CASSLTQGASGYTF; CDR3 DNA: TGTGCCAGCAGTCTCACACAGGGGGCGAGTGGCTACACCTTC
J gene: TRBJ2-3; clone size: NA; CDR3 length: 16; D gene: TRBD2; V gene: TRBV2; CDR3 protein: CASTSRGGDWTDTQYF; CDR3 DNA: TGTGCCAGCACTTCTCGGGGGGGGGACTGGACAGATACGCAGTATTTT